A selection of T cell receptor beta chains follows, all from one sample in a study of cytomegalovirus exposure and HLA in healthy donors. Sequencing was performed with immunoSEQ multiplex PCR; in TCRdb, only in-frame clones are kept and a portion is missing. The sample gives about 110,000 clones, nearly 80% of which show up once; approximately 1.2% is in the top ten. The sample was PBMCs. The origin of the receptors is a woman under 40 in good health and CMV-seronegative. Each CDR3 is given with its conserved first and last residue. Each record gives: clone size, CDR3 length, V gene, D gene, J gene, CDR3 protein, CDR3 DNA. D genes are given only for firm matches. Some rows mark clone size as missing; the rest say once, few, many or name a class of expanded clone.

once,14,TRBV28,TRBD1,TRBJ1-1,CASSFISGGTEAFF,TGTGCCAGCAGTTTCATTTCAGGGGGAACTGAAGCTTTCTTT
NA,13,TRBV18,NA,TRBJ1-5,CASSPRREQPQHF,TGTGCCAGCTCACCTAGGAGGGAACAGCCCCAGCATTTT
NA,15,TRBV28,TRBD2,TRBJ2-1,CASRLGLADYNEQFF,TGTGCCAGCAGACTTGGACTAGCGGACTACAATGAGCAGTTCTTC
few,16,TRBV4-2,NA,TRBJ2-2,CASSQGPTRDTGELFF,TGTGCCAGCAGCCAAGGGCCCACTAGGGACACCGGGGAGCTGTTTTTT
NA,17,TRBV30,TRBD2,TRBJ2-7,CAWSRIAGGRPGNEQYF,TGTGCCTGGAGTAGGATAGCGGGAGGGCGCCCAGGGAACGAGCAGTACTTC
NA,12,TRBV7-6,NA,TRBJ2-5,CASSTSGETQYF,TGTGCCAGCAGCACCTCGGGAGAGACCCAGTACTTC
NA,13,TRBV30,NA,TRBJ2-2,CGLSGLVTGELFF,TGTGGACTGAGCGGGCTCGTCACCGGGGAGCTGTTTTTT
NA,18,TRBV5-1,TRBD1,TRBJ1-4,CASSIGTGGGFSHEKLFF,TGCGCCAGCAGCATCGGGACAGGGGGCGGGTTTTCCCATGAAAAACTGTTTTTT
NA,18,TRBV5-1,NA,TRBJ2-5,CASSLALLPGLQQETQYF,TGCGCCAGCAGCTTGGCCTTACTGCCGGGACTCCAACAAGAGACCCAGTACTTC
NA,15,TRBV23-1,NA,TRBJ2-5,CASSQSAGTKETQYF,TGCGCCAGCAGTCAATCGGCCGGGACAAAAGAGACCCAGTACTTC
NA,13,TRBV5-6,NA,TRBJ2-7,CASSLWSSYEQYF,TGTGCCAGCAGCTTGTGGAGCTCCTACGAGCAGTACTTC
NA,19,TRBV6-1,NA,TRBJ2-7,CASSVQGARGGRGGYEQYF,TGTGCCAGCAGTGTACAGGGGGCGCGTGGCGGGAGGGGGGGCTACGAGCAGTACTTC
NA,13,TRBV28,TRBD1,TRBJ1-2,CAGRDRTNYGYTF,TGTGCCGGCCGGGACAGGACTAACTATGGCTACACCTTC
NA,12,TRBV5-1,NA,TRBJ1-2,CASSLVQDGYTF,TGCGCCAGCAGCTTGGTTCAGGATGGCTACACCTTC
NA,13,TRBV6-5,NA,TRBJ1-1,CASSLSGNTEAFF,TGTGCCAGCAGTTTGTCAGGGAACACTGAAGCTTTCTTT
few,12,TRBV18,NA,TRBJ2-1,CASSPLGNEQFF,TGTGCCAGCTCACCACTCGGGAATGAGCAGTTCTTC
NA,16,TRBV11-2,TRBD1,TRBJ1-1,CASTPVKGQMNTEAFF,TGTGCCAGCACCCCGGTTAAGGGACAGATGAACACTGAAGCTTTCTTT
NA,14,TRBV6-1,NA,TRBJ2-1,CASSHLASYNEQFF,TGTGCCAGCAGCCATCTAGCGTCCTACAATGAGCAGTTCTTC
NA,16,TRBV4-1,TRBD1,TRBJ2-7,CASSQEGQMGFYEQYF,TGCGCCAGCAGCCAAGAGGGACAGATGGGGTTCTACGAGCAGTACTTC
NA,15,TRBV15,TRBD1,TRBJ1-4,CATSRAGTGDEKLFF,TGTGCCACCAGCAGAGCCGGGACAGGGGATGAAAAACTGTTTTTT
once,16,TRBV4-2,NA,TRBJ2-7,CASSQDMASEDYEQYF,TGTGCCAGCAGCCAAGATATGGCTAGCGAAGACTACGAGCAGTACTTC
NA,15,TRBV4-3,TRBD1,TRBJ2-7,CASSQVRDSSYEQYF,TGCGCCAGCAGCCAAGTTCGGGACAGTTCCTACGAGCAGTACTTC
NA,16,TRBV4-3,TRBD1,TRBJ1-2,CASSLDRDSGIYGYTF,TGCGCCAGCAGCCTAGACCGGGACAGTGGGATCTATGGCTACACCTTC
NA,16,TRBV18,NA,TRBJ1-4,CASSRTVQGTNEKLFF,TGTGCCAGCTCACGGACAGTACAAGGAACTAATGAAAAACTGTTTTTT
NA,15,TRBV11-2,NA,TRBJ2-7,CASSLDRAGNYEQYF,TGTGCCAGCAGCTTAGATCGTGCGGGGAACTACGAGCAGTACTTC
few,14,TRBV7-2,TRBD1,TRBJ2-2,CASSLGTGVGELFF,TGTGCCAGCAGCTTGGGGACAGGGGTCGGGGAGCTGTTTTTT
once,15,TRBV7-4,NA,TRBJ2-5,CASSPLPPVRETQYF,TGTGCCAGCAGCCCCCTCCCGCCGGTCCGAGAGACCCAGTACTTC
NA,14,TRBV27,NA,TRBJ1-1,CASSFRGGNTEAFF,TGTGCCAGCAGTTTTCGGGGTGGCAACACTGAAGCTTTCTTT
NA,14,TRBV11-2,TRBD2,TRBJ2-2,CASNKAGGVGELFF,TGTGCCAGCAACAAAGCGGGAGGGGTCGGGGAGCTGTTTTTT
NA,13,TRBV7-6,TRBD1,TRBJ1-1,CASSSYRGQEAFF,TGTGCCAGCAGCTCTTACAGGGGGCAGGAGGCTTTCTTT
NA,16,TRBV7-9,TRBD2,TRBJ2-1,CASSLEGLADFNEQFF,TGTGCCAGCAGCTTAGAAGGACTAGCCGATTTCAATGAGCAGTTCTTC
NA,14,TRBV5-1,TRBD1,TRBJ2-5,CASSFWTGDETQYF,TGCGCCAGCAGCTTCTGGACAGGGGACGAGACCCAGTACTTC
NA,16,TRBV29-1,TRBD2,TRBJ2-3,CSDQDSGGPRTDTQYF,TGCAGCGACCAGGATAGCGGGGGCCCCCGCACAGATACGCAGTATTTT
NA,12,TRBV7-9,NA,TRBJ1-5,CASSLYNQPQHF,TGTGCCAGCAGCCTGTACAATCAGCCCCAGCATTTT
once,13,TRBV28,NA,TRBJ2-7,CASSISLSYEQYF,TGTGCCAGCAGTATTTCCCTCTCCTACGAGCAGTACTTC
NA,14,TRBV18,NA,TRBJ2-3,CASSPHFEADTQYF,TGTGCCAGCTCACCACATTTTGAGGCAGATACGCAGTATTTT
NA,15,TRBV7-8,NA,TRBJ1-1,CASSLAQVGGTEAFF,TGTGCCAGCAGCTTAGCGCAGGTCGGGGGGACTGAAGCTTTCTTT
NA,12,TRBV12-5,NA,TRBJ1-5,CASGLADQPQHF,TGTGCTAGTGGTTTGGCGGATCAGCCCCAGCATTTT
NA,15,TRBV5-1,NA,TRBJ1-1,CASSLVPGGVTEAFF,TGCGCCAGCAGCTTGGTTCCGGGCGGGGTCACTGAAGCTTTCTTT
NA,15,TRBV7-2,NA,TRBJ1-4,CASSPRTSPNEKLFF,TGTGCCAGCAGCCCCCGGACAAGCCCCAATGAAAAACTGTTTTTT
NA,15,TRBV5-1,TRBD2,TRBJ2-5,CASSAGTSGAVAQYF,TGCGCCAGCAGCGCTGGGACTAGCGGAGCCGTAGCCCAGTACTTC
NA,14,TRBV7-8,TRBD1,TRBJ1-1,CASSTGQTNTEAFF,TGTGCCAGCAGCACGGGACAGACGAACACTGAAGCTTTCTTT
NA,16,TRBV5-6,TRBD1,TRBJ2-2,CASSFGQGDNTGELFF,TGTGCCAGCAGCTTTGGACAGGGAGACAACACCGGGGAGCTGTTTTTT
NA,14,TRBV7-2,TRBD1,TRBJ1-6,CASSSGTGRSPLHF,TGTGCCAGCAGCTCTGGGACAGGGCGTTCACCCCTCCACTTT
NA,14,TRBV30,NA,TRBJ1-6,CAWSFKGDNSPLHF,TGTGCCTGGAGTTTTAAGGGGGATAATTCACCCCTCCACTTT
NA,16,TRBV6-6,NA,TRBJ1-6,CASSFTRVPEPLPLHF,TGTGCCAGCAGTTTCACACGGGTCCCCGAGCCGCTCCCCCTCCACTTT
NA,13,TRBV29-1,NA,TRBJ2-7,CSVGEGGPYEQYF,TGCAGCGTGGGGGAGGGGGGACCCTACGAGCAGTACTTC
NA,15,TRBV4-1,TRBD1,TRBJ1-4,CASSQVHRDSEKLFF,TGCGCCAGCAGCCAAGTCCACCGGGACAGCGAAAAACTGTTTTTT
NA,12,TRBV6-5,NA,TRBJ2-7,CASSSGNYEQYF,TGTGCCAGCAGTTCCGGGAACTACGAGCAGTACTTC
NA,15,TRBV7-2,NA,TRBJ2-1,CASSLAVRGYNEQFF,TGTGCCAGCAGCTTAGCGGTGCGGGGATACAATGAGCAGTTCTTC
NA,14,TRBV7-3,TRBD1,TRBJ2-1,CASSLGQGVNEQFF,TGTGCCAGCAGCTTAGGACAGGGGGTCAATGAGCAGTTCTTC
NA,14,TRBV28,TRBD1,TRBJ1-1,CASRRTGYNTEAFF,TGTGCCAGCAGAAGGACAGGGTATAACACTGAAGCTTTCTTT
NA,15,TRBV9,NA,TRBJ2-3,CASSVVGWGTDTQYF,TGTGCCAGCAGCGTCGTGGGCTGGGGCACAGATACGCAGTATTTT
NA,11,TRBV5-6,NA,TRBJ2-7,CASSLRFEQYF,TGTGCCAGCAGCTTGCGGTTCGAGCAGTACTTC
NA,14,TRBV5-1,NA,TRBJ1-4,CASSLGRVDEKLFF,TGCGCCAGCAGCTTGGGCAGGGTAGACGAAAAACTGTTTTTT
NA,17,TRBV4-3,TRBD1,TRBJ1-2,CASSHGTGGLFLPGYTF,TGCGCCAGCAGCCATGGGACAGGGGGCCTATTTCTGCCCGGCTACACCTTC
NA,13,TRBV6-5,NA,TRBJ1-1,CASSYSRDTEAFF,TGTGCCAGCAGTTACTCTCGGGATACTGAAGCTTTCTTT
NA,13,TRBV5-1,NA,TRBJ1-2,CASSLDVREGYTF,TGCGCCAGCAGCTTAGATGTACGAGAGGGCTACACCTTC
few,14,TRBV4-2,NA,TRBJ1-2,CASTSAGTNYGYTF,TGTGCCAGCACCTCTGCAGGAACTAACTATGGCTACACCTTC
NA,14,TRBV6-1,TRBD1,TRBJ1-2,CASRETGAAYGYTF,TGTGCCAGCAGGGAAACAGGGGCGGCCTATGGCTACACCTTC